This entry features one T cell receptor beta chain sequence. This receptor's antigen is unknown. Base qualities were left out, and no much larger clone turns up one base away. At diagnosis, peripheral blood, uninvolved tumor-adjacent lung and tumor were collected and stored as a combination of fresh-frozen and FFPE material. For TCR repertoire profiling, the blood samples were analyzed as peripheral blood mononuclear cells. This sample was included in a study of T cells in localized non-small cell lung cancer (dated by TCRdb to 2020 to 2022). Notes on the research overall: T cell repertoires of 200 to 250 early-stage NSCLC patients were analyzed, with tumors being compared against uninvolved tumor-adjacent lungs. The cohort comprised some 240 treatment-naïve NSCLC patients with resected, localized lung tumors. The mean age of the NSCLC patients was around 65 years, with fewer than 150 men and about a hundred women. The research as a whole found: Higher T cell density in blood was associated with longer overall survival, whereas higher clonality in adjacent lung was associated with shorter survival. Because the study design was exploratory, TCR variables were selected using unadjusted p-values without false-discovery rate correction. Because multi-region tumor sequencing was not done, intratumor heterogeneity could not be ruled out. The highest T cell clonality was observed in uninvolved tumor-adjacent lung, where clonality exceeded that of tumor, suggesting that antigenic responses were more focused in uninvolved tumor-adjacent lung. A median of approximately 55 of the top 100 tumor clones were detected in paired uninvolved adjacent lung, and 28 of these tumor clones were also found among the top 100 clones of the paired uninvolved adjacent lung.

TCR beta CDR3 regions were sequenced from DNA using the immunoSEQ Assay. The paper's data handling went like this. T cell density was computed as TCR beta template counts normalized to usable DNA estimated by amplifying housekeeping genes. Richness was estimated with the preseqR package, extrapolating to 400,000 templates for PBMC samples and 120,000 templates for tissue samples. Clonality was defined as one minus Pielou's evenness. Differential abundance testing on productive amino-acid clonotypes, with a minimum total count of 5 and an alpha of 0.1, was used to identify tissue-enriched TCRs. Repertoire overlap between compartments was quantified with the Jaccard Index and Morisita Overlap Index. GLIPH grouped TCR beta CDR3s together with public tetramer-defined viral CDR3s, and a viral motif had to include at least three viral sequences and show V-gene enrichment. Here the immuneACCESS table is served through TCRdb, limited to in-frame sequences with V and J called. Missing clones are a known gap in these copies; in checked studies unresolved V genes cover under half, and the rest lacks a known reason. For V, J and clone size, that table is used; D and trimming come from the DNA. The sample table contains about 40,000 clones; only one count was recorded for 65% to 90% of them. About 7% of the sample comes from the top ten.

V is trimmed back by 5 bases and J by 6 bases, and the junction contains 5 bases that no gene match accounts for. Counted from cysteine to phenylalanine, this CDR3 has 14 amino acids. The only DNA kept is the CDR3, 42 bases in frame from the first base. As encoded in the germline V gene, CDR1 is SGHTA while CDR2 is FQGNSA. This clonotype was sampled from a male donor aged 60 or over with stage II lung adenocarcinoma. Sequences were derived from peripheral blood mononuclear cells, sampled before any cancer treatment. Rearrangement joined TRBV7-2 to TRBJ1-5; the central 9 bases match TRBD1. Read as DNA, the sequence is TGTGCCAGCAGCCAGGACAGGGGATTTCAGCCCCAGCATTTT. This encodes CASSQDRGFQPQHF.